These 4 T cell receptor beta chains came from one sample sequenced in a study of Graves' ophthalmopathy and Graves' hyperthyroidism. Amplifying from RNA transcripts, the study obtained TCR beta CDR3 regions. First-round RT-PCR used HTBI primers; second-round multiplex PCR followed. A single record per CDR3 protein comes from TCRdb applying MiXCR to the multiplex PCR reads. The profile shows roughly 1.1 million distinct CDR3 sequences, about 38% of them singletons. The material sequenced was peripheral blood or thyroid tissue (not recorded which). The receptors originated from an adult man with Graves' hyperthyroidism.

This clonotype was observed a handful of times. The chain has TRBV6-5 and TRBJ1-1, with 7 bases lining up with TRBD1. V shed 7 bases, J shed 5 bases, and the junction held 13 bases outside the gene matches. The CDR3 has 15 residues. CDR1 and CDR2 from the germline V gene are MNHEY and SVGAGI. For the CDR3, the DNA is TGTGCCAGCATCCCACCAGAGGGGGCTTGGACTGAAGCTTTCTTT. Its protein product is CASIPPEGAWTEAFF.

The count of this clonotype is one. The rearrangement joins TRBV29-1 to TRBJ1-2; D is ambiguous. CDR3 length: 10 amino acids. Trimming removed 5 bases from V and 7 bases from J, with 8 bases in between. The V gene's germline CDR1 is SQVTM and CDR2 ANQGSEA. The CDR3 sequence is CSVRAAGYTF. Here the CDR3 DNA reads TGCAGCGTTAGGGCTGCTGGCTACACCTTC.

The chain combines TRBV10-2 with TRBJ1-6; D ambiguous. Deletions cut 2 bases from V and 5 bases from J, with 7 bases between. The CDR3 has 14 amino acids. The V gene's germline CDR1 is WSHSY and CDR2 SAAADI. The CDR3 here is CASSEDGNNSPLHF. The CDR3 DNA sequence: TGCGCCAGCAGTGAGGACGGGAATAATTCACCCCTCCACTTT.

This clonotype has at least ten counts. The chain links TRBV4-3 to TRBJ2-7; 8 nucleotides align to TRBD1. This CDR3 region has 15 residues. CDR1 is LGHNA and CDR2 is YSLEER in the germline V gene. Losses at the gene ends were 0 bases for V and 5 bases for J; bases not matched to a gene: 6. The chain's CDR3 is CASSQDLRQGNEQYF. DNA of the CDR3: TGCGCCAGCAGCCAAGATTTGAGACAGGGGAACGAGCAGTACTTC.